These T cell receptor beta chains were read from a single sample in a study of CD8+CD57+ T cells in acquired aplastic anemia. TCRdb used MiXCR to reprocess the reads, holding one entry per CDR3 protein. This sample has some 170,000 distinct CDR3 sequences, with around 50% found just once. Sequencing was carried out using sorted CD4+, CD8+, or CD8+CD57+ T cells (not recorded which) from PBMCs. The origin of the receptors is a human donor with aplastic anemia. Both conserved end residues are part of each CDR3. A D gene is named only where the DNA matches it firmly. Clone size is shown for a subset of rows, as once, few, many or a class of expanded clone.

cdr3_aa | cdr3_nt | d_call | v_call | clone_size | j_call
CASSALRSSYNEQFF | TGTGCCAGCAGCGCCCTTCGTAGCTCCTACAATGAGCAGTTCTTC | . | TRBV7-2 | many | TRBJ2-1
CASSLSPGAGELFF | TGTGCCAGCAGCTTATCGCCAGGGGCCGGGGAGCTGTTTTTT | . | TRBV7-9 | many | TRBJ2-2
CASGPAASSYEQYF | TGTGCCAGCGGTCCAGCGGCTAGCTCCTACGAGCAGTACTTC | . | TRBV6-2/TRBV6-3 | . | TRBJ2-7
CASSLDPGQSYEQYF | TGTGCCAGCAGCTTAGATCCGGGACAGTCCTACGAGCAGTACTTC | TRBD1 | TRBV7-8 | medium-sized | TRBJ2-7
CSAGQGVYEQYF | TGCAGCGCAGGACAGGGAGTCTACGAGCAGTACTTC | TRBD1 | TRBV29-1 | . | TRBJ2-7
CASSPTVVNTEAFF | TGTGCCAGCAGCCCAACTGTAGTGAACACTGAAGCTTTCTTT | . | TRBV5-6 | many | TRBJ1-1
CAISWDRVEQFF | TGTGCCATCAGCTGGGACAGGGTTGAGCAGTTCTTC | TRBD1 | TRBV10-3 | few | TRBJ2-1
CASSSSFEQYF | TGTGCCAGCAGCTCTTCTTTCGAGCAGTACTTC | . | TRBV7-9 | few | TRBJ2-7
CASSLGDRARSTEAFF | TGTGCCAGCAGTCTAGGGGACAGGGCGAGGAGCACTGAAGCTTTCTTT | TRBD1 | TRBV25-1 | many | TRBJ1-1
CASSFAQTDTQYF | TGTGCCAGCAGCTTTGCCCAGACAGATACGCAGTATTTT | . | TRBV7-9 | many | TRBJ2-3
CASSLGWGQGVTDTQYF | TGTGCCAGTAGTTTGGGGTGGGGACAGGGCGTCACAGATACGCAGTATTTT | TRBD1 | TRBV19 | . | TRBJ2-3
CASSPSSYNSPLHF | TGTGCCAGCAGTCCGAGCTCCTATAATTCACCCCTCCACTTT | . | TRBV27 | many | TRBJ1-6
CASSFRDRGAEAFF | TGTGCCAGCAGTTTCCGAGACCGAGGCGCTGAAGCTTTCTTT | . | TRBV27 | . | TRBJ1-1
CATARGYGEKLFF | TGTGCCACCGCGAGGGGGTACGGTGAAAAACTGTTTTTT | . | TRBV7-2 | . | TRBJ1-4
CASSPVAGNQPQHF | TGTGCCAGCAGTCCGGTGGCTGGCAATCAGCCCCAGCATTTT | . | TRBV12-3/TRBV12-4 | . | TRBJ1-5
CATSDAVFSGRAHYF | TGTGCCACCAGTGATGCGGTCTTTAGCGGGAGAGCGCATTATTTT | TRBD2 | TRBV24-1 | . | TRBJ2-3
CASSFALVSTDTQYF | TGTGCCAGTAGTTTTGCGTTGGTAAGCACAGATACGCAGTATTTT | . | TRBV19 | many | TRBJ2-3
CSARDIREVYDSPLHF | TGCAGTGCTAGAGATATCAGGGAGGTCTATGATTCACCCCTCCACTTT | . | TRBV20-1 | . | TRBJ1-6
CSVGTPNTGELFF | TGCAGCGTCGGGACACCGAACACCGGGGAGCTGTTTTTT | . | TRBV29-1 | . | TRBJ2-2
CASSPSPTGETQYF | TGTGCCAGCAGCCCGAGTCCCACTGGGGAGACCCAGTACTTC | . | TRBV9 | many | TRBJ2-5
CASRLNEQFF | TGTGCCAGCAGATTAAATGAGCAGTTCTTC | . | TRBV6-1 | many | TRBJ2-1
CASSIEGGSDTQYF | TGTGCCAGTAGTATAGAGGGGGGATCAGATACGCAGTATTTT | . | TRBV19 | . | TRBJ2-3
CASSSGAGYGYTF | TGTGCCAGTAGTTCGGGGGCTGGGTATGGCTACACCTTC | . | TRBV19 | . | TRBJ1-2
CASSEEARPNSYEQYF | TGTGCCAGCAGTGAAGAGGCCAGGCCGAACTCCTACGAGCAGTACTTC | . | TRBV6-1 | many | TRBJ2-7
CASSSGQGYGYTF | TGCGCCAGCAGCTCGGGACAGGGATATGGCTACACCTTC | TRBD1 | TRBV5-1 | many | TRBJ1-2
CASRSSGMNTEAFF | TGTGCCAGCAGGTCGTCAGGGATGAACACTGAAGCTTTCTTT | . | TRBV6-1 | . | TRBJ1-1
CATSDFDTQYF | TGTGCCACCAGTGATTTTGATACGCAGTATTTT | . | TRBV24-1 | . | TRBJ2-3
CASSPVGQGREAFF | TGTGCCAGCAGCCCAGTTGGACAGGGGCGTGAAGCTTTCTTT | TRBD1 | TRBV9 | . | TRBJ1-1
CAISGGQSYGYTF | TGTGCCATCAGTGGGGGACAGTCCTATGGCTACACCTTC | TRBD1 | TRBV10-3 | few | TRBJ1-2
CASSLDLAGGGGANVLTF | TGTGCCAGCAGCTTAGATCTGGCAGGGGGCGGTGGGGCCAACGTCCTGACTTTC | TRBD1 | TRBV11-2 | once | TRBJ2-6
CATSDARQGALSPPHF | TGTGCCACCAGTGACGCCAGACAGGGGGCACTTTCACCCCCCCACTTT | TRBD1 | TRBV24-1 | . | TRBJ1-6
CASSRQGSTDTQYF | TGTGCCAGTAGTCGGCAGGGATCCACAGATACGCAGTATTTT | . | TRBV19 | . | TRBJ2-3
CASSPGQGSPLHF | TGTGCCAGCAGCCCAGGACAGGGATCACCCCTCCACTTT | TRBD1 | TRBV7-9 | . | TRBJ1-6
CASSTTGNTEAFF | TGTGCCAGCAGTACGACAGGGAACACTGAAGCTTTCTTT | . | TRBV2 | . | TRBJ1-1
CSATGTGNPYEQYF | TGCAGTGCAACCGGGACAGGGAACCCCTACGAGCAGTACTTC | TRBD1 | TRBV20-1 | many | TRBJ2-7
CASSEARANQPQHF | TGTGCCAGCAGTGAAGCAAGGGCCAATCAGCCCCAGCATTTT | . | TRBV2 | . | TRBJ1-5
CASSVVSLPSGNEQYF | TGTGCCAGCTCAGTCGTTTCACTGCCTTCGGGGAACGAGCAGTACTTC | . | TRBV18 | . | TRBJ2-7
CSARWGNTGELFF | TGCAGTGCTAGATGGGGGAACACCGGGGAGCTGTTTTTT | . | TRBV20-1 | many | TRBJ2-2
CASSPSAQGQETQYF | TGTGCCAGCAGCCCAAGTGCCCAGGGACAAGAGACCCAGTACTTC | . | TRBV7-9 | . | TRBJ2-5
CSVRIGNTEAFF | TGCAGCGTCAGAATAGGAAACACTGAAGCTTTCTTT | . | TRBV29-1 | . | TRBJ1-1
CASSLAWGGGYEQFF | TGTGCCAGCAGCTTAGCGTGGGGGGGCGGGTATGAGCAGTTCTTC | . | TRBV7-2 | many | TRBJ2-1
CASSLASGGAEQYF | TGTGCCAGCAGCTTAGCTAGCGGGGGAGCCGAGCAGTACTTC | TRBD2 | TRBV7-2 | many | TRBJ2-7
CASSPQGAQYF | TGTGCCAGCAGTCCACAGGGGGCCCAGTACTTC | TRBD1 | TRBV2 | once | TRBJ2-5
CASSLRGMNNSPLHF | TGTGCCAGCAGCTTAAGGGGAATGAATAATTCACCCCTCCACTTT | . | TRBV7-9 | . | TRBJ1-6
CASQNGGLENTGELFF | TGTGCCAGCCAAAACGGGGGCCTTGAGAACACCGGGGAGCTGTTTTTT | . | TRBV6-2/TRBV6-3 | . | TRBJ2-2
CATSDQVGEQFF | TGTGCCACCAGTGATCAGGTGGGTGAGCAGTTCTTC | . | TRBV24-1 | . | TRBJ2-1
CASSRTPTGSLSRDGELFF | TGTGCCAGCAGTCGAACACCGACAGGGAGCCTAAGTCGGGACGGGGAGCTGTTTTTT | TRBD1 | TRBV9 | . | TRBJ2-2
CASSQGTGTRSEAFF | TGTGCCAGCAGCCAAGGGACAGGGACTCGATCTGAAGCTTTCTTT | TRBD1 | TRBV3-1 | . | TRBJ1-1
CAGSESPGVETQYF | TGCGCCGGCAGTGAGTCCCCGGGGGTAGAGACCCAGTACTTC | . | TRBV10-2 | . | TRBJ2-5
CSASQNGQGKDGYTF | TGCAGTGCTAGTCAAAATGGACAGGGAAAAGATGGCTACACCTTC | TRBD1 | TRBV20-1 | . | TRBJ1-2
CASSSRGQGADGYTF | TGTGCCAGCAGCTCAAGGGGTCAGGGGGCGGATGGCTACACCTTC | TRBD1 | TRBV7-2 | many | TRBJ1-2
CATRLDSTDTQYF | TGTGCCACCAGACTAGACAGCACAGATACGCAGTATTTT | . | TRBV24-1 | few | TRBJ2-3
CASPENSREKGEQYF | TGTGCCAGCCCGGAGAACAGTCGCGAAAAGGGGGAGCAGTACTTC | . | TRBV6-1 | many | TRBJ2-7
CATSRYREKGQPQHF | TGTGCCACCAGCAGATACAGGGAAAAAGGTCAGCCCCAGCATTTT | . | TRBV15 | . | TRBJ1-5
CASSSGQSQQETQYF | TGTGCCAGCAGCTCGGGCCAGTCCCAGCAAGAGACCCAGTACTTC | . | TRBV7-6 | . | TRBJ2-5
CASSYWGQGLGYTF | TGTGCCAGCAGTTACTGGGGACAGGGGTTGGGCTACACCTTC | TRBD1 | TRBV6-5 | . | TRBJ1-2
CASSYARGMANVLTF | TGTGCCAGCAGTTACGCCAGGGGAATGGCCAACGTCCTGACTTTC | . | TRBV6-5 | . | TRBJ2-6
CASRRTGGNEQYF | TGTGCCAGCAGACGGACAGGGGGGAACGAGCAGTACTTC | TRBD1 | TRBV2 | many | TRBJ2-7
CSVETGFEAFF | TGCAGCGTTGAGACGGGGTTTGAAGCTTTCTTT | . | TRBV29-1 | few | TRBJ1-1
CASSPPTSGAEQYF | TGTGCCAGCAGCCCACCCACGTCAGGTGCCGAGCAGTACTTC | . | TRBV5-4 | many | TRBJ2-7